The rows below give T cell receptor beta chains drawn from one sample of a study of T cells after yellow fever vaccination. MiXCR, applied by TCRdb to the 5' RACE reads, yields one record per CDR3 protein. The sample holds under 300,000 distinct CDR3 sequences, approximately 6.8% seen once. The source was CD4+ T cells sorted from PBMCs, collected on the day of the yellow fever booster vaccination. The origin of the receptors is a man aged 25-40 years who received the YFV17D yellow fever vaccine. Each CDR3 is given with its conserved first and last residue. The D gene is left open where the match is weak. Rows may omit the clone size; those that give it use once, few, many or a size class.

v_gene	abundance	d_gene	j_gene	CDR3nt	CDR3aa
TRBV24-1	many	NA	TRBJ2-3	TGTGCCACCAGTGACGCCCGGGACACCAGAAATACGCAGTATTTT	CATSDARDTRNTQYF
TRBV7-2	many	NA	TRBJ2-4	TGTGCCAGCAGCTCCCCGAGTGCTGTCGTTCAGTACTTC	CASSSPSAVVQYF
TRBV5-1	few	NA	TRBJ2-1	TGCGCCAGCAGCTTGGACGGGACTTACAATGAGCAGTTCTTC	CASSLDGTYNEQFF
TRBV7-9	NA	TRBD1	TRBJ2-3	TGTGCCAGCAGCTTAGGGACAGGGCTCGCGCAGTATTTT	CASSLGTGLAQYF
TRBV7-9	few	NA	TRBJ2-5	TGTGCCAGCAGCTTAATTGCGGTTGAGACCCAGTACTTC	CASSLIAVETQYF
TRBV5-1	few	NA	TRBJ1-1	TGCGCCAGCAGCTTGGCACAGCGGAACACTGAAGCTTTCTTT	CASSLAQRNTEAFF
TRBV20-1	many	TRBD2	TRBJ2-7	TGCAGTGCTAGAGATGGCGGGAGGGCCGAGCAGTACTTC	CSARDGGRAEQYF
TRBV12-3/TRBV12-4	few	TRBD2	TRBJ2-3	TGTGCCAGTAGTATATTAGCGGGAGCCACAGATACGCAGTATTTT	CASSILAGATDTQYF
TRBV7-9	many	NA	TRBJ2-1	TGTGCCAGCACCACCCGGGAAACGTACAATGAGCAGTTCTTC	CASTTRETYNEQFF
TRBV3-1	many	NA	TRBJ2-7	TGTGCCAGCAGCCAAGATCTGGACACCTACGAGCAGTACTTC	CASSQDLDTYEQYF
TRBV29-1	few	NA	TRBJ2-2	TGCAGCGGCCGCTATATCGGCGGGGAGCTGTTTTTT	CSGRYIGGELFF
TRBV3-1	NA	NA	TRBJ2-3	TGTGCCAGCAGCCAAGAGTTCGACACAGATACGCAGTATTTT	CASSQEFDTDTQYF
TRBV12-3/TRBV12-4	NA	TRBD1	TRBJ1-2	TGTGCCAGCATGAACAGGGGGCCCTATGGCTACACCTTC	CASMNRGPYGYTF
TRBV5-1	NA	TRBD1	TRBJ2-7	TGCGCCAGCAGCTTGGAGGGGACAGGAACGTCCCTTTACGAGCAGTACTTC	CASSLEGTGTSLYEQYF
TRBV7-9	many	TRBD2	TRBJ2-1	TGTGCCAGCAGCCAAGGACCCGTAGCGGGAAATGAGCAGTTCTTC	CASSQGPVAGNEQFF